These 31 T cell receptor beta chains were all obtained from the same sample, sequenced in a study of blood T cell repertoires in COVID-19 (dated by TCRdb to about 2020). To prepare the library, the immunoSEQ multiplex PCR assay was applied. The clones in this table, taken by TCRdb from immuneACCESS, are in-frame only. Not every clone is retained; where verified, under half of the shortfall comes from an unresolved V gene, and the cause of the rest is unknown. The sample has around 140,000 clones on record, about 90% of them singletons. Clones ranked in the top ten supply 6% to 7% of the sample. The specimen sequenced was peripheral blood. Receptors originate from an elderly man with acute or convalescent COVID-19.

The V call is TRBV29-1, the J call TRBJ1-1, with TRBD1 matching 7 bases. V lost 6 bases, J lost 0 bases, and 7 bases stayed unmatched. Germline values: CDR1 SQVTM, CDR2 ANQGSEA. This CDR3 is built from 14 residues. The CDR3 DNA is TGCAGCGTCCTTGGGACAGTCATGAACACTGAAGCTTTCTTT. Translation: CSVLGTVMNTEAFF.

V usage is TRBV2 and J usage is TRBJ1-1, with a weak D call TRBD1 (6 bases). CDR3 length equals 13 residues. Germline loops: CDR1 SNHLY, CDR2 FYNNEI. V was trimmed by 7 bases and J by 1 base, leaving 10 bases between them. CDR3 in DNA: TGTGCCAGCATCGGGACATCGAACACTGAAGCTTTCTTT. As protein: CASIGTSNTEAFF. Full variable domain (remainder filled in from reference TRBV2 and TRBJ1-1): EPEVTQTPSHQVTQMGQEVILRCVPISNHLYFYWYRQILGQKVEFLVSFYNNEISEKSEIFDDQFSVERPDGSNFTLKIRSTKLEDSAMYFCASIGTSNTEAFFGQGTRLTVV.

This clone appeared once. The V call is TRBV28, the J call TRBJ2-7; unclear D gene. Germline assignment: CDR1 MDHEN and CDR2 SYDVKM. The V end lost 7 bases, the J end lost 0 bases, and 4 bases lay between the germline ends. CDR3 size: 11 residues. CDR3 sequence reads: CASMSSYEQYF. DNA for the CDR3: TGTGCCAGCATGAGCTCCTACGAGCAGTACTTC.

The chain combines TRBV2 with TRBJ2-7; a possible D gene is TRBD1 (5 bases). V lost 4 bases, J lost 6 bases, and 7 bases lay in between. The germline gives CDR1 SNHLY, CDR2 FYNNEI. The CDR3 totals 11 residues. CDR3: CASSVQGEQYF. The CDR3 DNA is TGTGCCAGCAGTGTCCAGGGCGAGCAGTACTTC.

The CDR3 sequence: CASMGQGFSPLHF. CDR3 coding DNA: TGTGCCAGTATGGGACAGGGCTTTTCACCCCTCCACTTT. The gene calls are TRBV19 and TRBJ1-6; 9 nucleotides match TRBD1. V lost 7 bases and J lost 9; bases outside the gene matches: 4. The CDR3 contains 13 residues. In germline, CDR1 is LNHDA, CDR2 SQIVND (reference sequence).

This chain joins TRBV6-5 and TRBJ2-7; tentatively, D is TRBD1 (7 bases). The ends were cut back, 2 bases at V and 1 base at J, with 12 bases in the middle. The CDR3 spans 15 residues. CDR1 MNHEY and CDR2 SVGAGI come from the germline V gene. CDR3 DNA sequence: TGTGCCAGCAGTTACGGGGGGACAGTTTCCTACGAGCAGTACTTC. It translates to CASSYGGTVSYEQYF.

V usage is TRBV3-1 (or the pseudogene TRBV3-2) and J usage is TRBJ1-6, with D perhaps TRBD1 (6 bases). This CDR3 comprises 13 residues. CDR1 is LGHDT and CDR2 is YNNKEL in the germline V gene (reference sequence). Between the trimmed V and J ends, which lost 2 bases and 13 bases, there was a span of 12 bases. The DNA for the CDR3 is TGTGCCAGCAGCCAAAACAGGGATCTTCCCCTCCACTTT. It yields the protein CASSQNRDLPLHF.

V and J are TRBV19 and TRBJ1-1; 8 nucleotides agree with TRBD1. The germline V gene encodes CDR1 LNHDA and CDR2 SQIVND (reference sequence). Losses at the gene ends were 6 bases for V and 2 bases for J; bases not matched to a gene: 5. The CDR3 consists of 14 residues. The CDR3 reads CASRKDRVNTEAFF. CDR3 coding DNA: TGTGCCAGTAGGAAGGACAGGGTTAACACTGAAGCTTTCTTT. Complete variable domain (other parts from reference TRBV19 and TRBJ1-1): DGGITQSPKYLFRKEGQNVTLSCEQNLNHDAMYWYRQDPGQGLRLIYYSQIVNDFQKGDIAEGYSVSREKKESFPLTVTSAQKNPTAFYLCASRKDRVNTEAFFGQGTRLTVV.

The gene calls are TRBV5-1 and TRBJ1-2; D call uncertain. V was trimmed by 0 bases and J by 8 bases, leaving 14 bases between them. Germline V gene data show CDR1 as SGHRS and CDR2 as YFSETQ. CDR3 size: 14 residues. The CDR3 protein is CASSLGDKMWGYTF. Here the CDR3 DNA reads TGCGCCAGCAGCTTGGGTGACAAGATGTGGGGCTACACCTTC.

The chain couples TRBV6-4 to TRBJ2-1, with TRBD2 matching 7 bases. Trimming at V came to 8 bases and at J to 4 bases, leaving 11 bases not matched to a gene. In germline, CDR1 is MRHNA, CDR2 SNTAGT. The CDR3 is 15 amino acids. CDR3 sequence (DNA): TGTGCCAGCGCGTTAGGAGCGGGGTCATACAATGAGCAGTTCTTC. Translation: CASALGAGSYNEQFF.

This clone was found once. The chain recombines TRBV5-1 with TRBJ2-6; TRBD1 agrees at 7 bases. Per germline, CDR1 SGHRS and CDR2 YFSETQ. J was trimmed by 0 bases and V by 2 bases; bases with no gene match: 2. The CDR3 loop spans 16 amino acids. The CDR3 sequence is CASSLTGASGANVLTF. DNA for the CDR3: TGCGCCAGCAGCTTAACAGGGGCCTCTGGGGCCAACGTCCTGACTTTC.

CDR3 sequence: CASSLVPPFPSGGYSEVNEQFF. CDR3 in DNA: TGTGCCAGCAGCTTAGTCCCACCCTTCCCTAGCGGGGGGTACTCCGAGGTCAATGAGCAGTTCTTC. The chain joins TRBV7-6 to TRBJ2-1; 11 nucleotides align to TRBD2. Germline loops: CDR1 SGHVS, CDR2 FNYEAQ. Trimming took 1 base from V and 6 from J; bases not matched to a gene: 23. This CDR3 has 22 residues.

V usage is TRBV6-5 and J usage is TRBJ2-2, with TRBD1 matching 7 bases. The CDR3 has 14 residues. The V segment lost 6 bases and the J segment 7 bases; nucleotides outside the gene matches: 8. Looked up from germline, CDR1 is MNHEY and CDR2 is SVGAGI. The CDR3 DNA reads TGTGCCAGCAGAGTCGACAGGGTGGGCGGGGAGCTGTTTTTT. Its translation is CASRVDRVGGELFF.

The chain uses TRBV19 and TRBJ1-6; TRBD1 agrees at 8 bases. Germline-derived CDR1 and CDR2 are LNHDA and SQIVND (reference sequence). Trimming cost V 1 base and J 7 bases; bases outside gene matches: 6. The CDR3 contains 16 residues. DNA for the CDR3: TGTGCCAGTAGTATAGCCCGGACAGGGAGAAATTCACCCCTCCACTTT. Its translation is CASSIARTGRNSPLHF.

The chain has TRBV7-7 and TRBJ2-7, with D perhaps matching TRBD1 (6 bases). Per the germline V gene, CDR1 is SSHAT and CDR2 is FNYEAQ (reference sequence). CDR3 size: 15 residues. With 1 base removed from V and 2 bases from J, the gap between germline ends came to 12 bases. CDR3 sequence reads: CASSLGVGDTYEQYF. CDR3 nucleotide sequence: TGTGCCAGCAGCTTAGGGGTAGGGGACACCTACGAGCAGTACTTC.

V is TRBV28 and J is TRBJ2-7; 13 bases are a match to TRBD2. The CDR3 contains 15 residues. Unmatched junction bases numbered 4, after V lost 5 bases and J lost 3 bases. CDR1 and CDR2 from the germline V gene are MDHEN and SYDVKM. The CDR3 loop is CASSPGLAGVYEQYF. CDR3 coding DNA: TGTGCCAGCAGTCCCGGACTAGCGGGGGTCTACGAGCAGTACTTC.

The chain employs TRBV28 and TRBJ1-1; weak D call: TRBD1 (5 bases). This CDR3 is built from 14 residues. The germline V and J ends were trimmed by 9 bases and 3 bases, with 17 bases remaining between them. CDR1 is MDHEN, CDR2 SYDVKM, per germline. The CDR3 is CASNTAQGYTEAFF. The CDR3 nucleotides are TGTGCCAGTAATACTGCCCAGGGATACACTGAAGCTTTCTTT.

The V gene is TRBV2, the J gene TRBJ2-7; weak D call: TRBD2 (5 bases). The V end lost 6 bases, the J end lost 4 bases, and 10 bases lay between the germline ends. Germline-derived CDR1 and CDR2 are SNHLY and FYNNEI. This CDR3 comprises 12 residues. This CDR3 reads CASSGVRYEQYF. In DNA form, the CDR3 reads TGTGCCAGCAGCGGGGTCCGGTACGAGCAGTACTTC. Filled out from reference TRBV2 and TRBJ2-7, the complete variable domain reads EPEVTQTPSHQVTQMGQEVILRCVPISNHLYFYWYRQILGQKVEFLVSFYNNEISEKSEIFDDQFSVERPDGSNFTLKIRSTKLEDSAMYFCASSGVRYEQYFGPGTRLTVT.

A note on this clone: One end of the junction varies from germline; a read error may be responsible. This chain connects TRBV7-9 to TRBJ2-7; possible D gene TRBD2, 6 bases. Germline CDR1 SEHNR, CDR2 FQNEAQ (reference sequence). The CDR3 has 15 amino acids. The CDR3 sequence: CASSLILTSSNEQYF. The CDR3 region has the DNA TGTGCCAGCAGCTTGATCCTTACTAGCTCCAACGAGCAGTACTTC.

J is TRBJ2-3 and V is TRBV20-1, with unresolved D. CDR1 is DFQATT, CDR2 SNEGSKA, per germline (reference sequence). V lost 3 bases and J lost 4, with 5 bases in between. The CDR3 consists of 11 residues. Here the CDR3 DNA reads TGCAGTGCTAGGACTCCAGATACGCAGTATTTT. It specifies CSARTPDTQYF.

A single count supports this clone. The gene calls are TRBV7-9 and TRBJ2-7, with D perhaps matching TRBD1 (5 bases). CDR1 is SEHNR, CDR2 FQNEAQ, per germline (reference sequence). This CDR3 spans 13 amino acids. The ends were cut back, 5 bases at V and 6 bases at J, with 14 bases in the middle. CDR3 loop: CASSRTPATEQYF. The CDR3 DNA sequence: TGTGCCAGCAGCAGGACACCGGCAACCGAGCAGTACTTC. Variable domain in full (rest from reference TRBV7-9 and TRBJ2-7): DTGVSQNPRHKITKRGQNVTFRCDPISEHNRLYWYRQTLGQGPEFLTYFQNEAQLEKSRLLSDRFSAERPKGSFSTLEIQRTEQGDSAMYLCASSRTPATEQYFGPGTRLTVT.

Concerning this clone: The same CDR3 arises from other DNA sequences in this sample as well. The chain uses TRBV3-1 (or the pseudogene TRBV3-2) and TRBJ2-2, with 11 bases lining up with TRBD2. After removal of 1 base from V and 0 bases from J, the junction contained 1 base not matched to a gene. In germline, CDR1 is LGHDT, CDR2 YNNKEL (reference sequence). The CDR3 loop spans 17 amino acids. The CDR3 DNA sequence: TGTGCCAGCAGCCAAGGTAGCGGGGGGGCGAACACCGGGGAGCTGTTTTTT. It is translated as CASSQGSGGANTGELFF.

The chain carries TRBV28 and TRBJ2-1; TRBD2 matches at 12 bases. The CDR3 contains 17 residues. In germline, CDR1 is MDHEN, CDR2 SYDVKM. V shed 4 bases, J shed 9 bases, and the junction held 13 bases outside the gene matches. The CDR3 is CASSSASSGRGWTEQFF. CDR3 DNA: TGTGCCAGCAGTTCAGCCTCTAGCGGGAGGGGTTGGACTGAGCAGTTCTTC.

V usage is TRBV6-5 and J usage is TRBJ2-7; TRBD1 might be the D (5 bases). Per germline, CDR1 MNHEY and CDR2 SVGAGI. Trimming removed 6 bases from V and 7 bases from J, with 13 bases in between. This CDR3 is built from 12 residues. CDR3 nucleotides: TGTGCCAGCAGGGACATCTACGAGGAGCAGTACTTC. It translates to CASRDIYEEQYF.

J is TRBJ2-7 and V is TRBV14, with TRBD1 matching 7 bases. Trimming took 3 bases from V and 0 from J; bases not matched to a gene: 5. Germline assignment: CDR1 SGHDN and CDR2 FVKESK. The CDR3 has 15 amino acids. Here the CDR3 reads CASSQQTGSSYEQYF. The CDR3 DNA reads TGTGCCAGCAGCCAGCAGACAGGGAGCTCCTACGAGCAGTACTTC.

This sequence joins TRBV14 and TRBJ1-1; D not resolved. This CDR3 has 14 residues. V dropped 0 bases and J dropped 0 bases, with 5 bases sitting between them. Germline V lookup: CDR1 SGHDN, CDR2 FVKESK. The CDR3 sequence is CASSQEVVNTEAFF. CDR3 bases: TGTGCCAGCAGCCAAGAAGTAGTGAACACTGAAGCTTTCTTT.

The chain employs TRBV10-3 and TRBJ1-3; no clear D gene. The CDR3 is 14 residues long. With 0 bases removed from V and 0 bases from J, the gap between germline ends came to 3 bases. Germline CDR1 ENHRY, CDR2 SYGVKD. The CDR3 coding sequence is TGTGCCATCAGTGAGTCCCTCTCTGGAAACACCATATATTTT. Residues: CAISESLSGNTIYF.

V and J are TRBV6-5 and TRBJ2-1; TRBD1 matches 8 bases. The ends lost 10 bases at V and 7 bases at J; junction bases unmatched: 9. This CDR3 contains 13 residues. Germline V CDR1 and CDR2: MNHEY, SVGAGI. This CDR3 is CATSGGMRNEQFF. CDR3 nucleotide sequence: TGTGCCACCTCAGGGGGCATGCGGAATGAGCAGTTCTTC.

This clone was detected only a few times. CDR3 nucleotide sequence: TGCGCCAGCAGCCAGACGGGACAGGGGGCTGTCGAGCAGTACTTC. This codes for CASSQTGQGAVEQYF. This sequence joins TRBV4-1 and TRBJ2-7, with 12 bases identical to TRBD1. Losses at the gene ends were 3 bases for V and 6 bases for J; bases not matched to a gene: 6. The CDR3 loop spans 15 amino acids. Per germline, CDR1 MGHRA and CDR2 YSYEKL.

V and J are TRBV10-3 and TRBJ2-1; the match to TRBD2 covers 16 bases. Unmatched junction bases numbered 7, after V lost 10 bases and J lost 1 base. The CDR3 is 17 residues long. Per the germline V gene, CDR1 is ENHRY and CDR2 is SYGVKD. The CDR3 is CATEGTSGGESYNEQFF. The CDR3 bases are TGTGCCACCGAGGGGACTAGCGGGGGGGAATCCTACAATGAGCAGTTCTTC.

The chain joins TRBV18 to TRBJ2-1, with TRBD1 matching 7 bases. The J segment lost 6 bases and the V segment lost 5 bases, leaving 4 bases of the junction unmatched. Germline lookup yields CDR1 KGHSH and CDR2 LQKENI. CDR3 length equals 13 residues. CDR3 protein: CASSATGINEQFF. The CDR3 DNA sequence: TGTGCCAGCTCAGCGACAGGGATCAATGAGCAGTTCTTC.